Presented here are 27 T cell receptor beta chains from one specimen sequenced in a study of T cell responses to AZD1222 COVID-19 vaccine. The table came from immunoSEQ multiplex PCR; TCRdb's copy has only in-frame clones and leaves some out. The sample has under 200,000 clones; about 94% are singletons. Sequenced here: peripheral blood, sampled on day 0 of AZD1222 vaccination. The receptors shown here come from an adult in good health.

V is TRBV5-4 and J is TRBJ2-3; D remains unclear. V gave up 0 bases and J gave up 6 bases, with 5 bases separating them. Germline loops: CDR1 SGHNT, CDR2 YYREEE (reference sequence). There are 12 residues in the CDR3. CDR3 in DNA: TGTGCCAGCAGCTTGGAAGGGGATACGCAGTATTTT. Translation: CASSLEGDTQYF.

The rearrangement links TRBV3-1 (or the pseudogene TRBV3-2) to TRBJ2-1, with 8 bases fitting TRBD2. The length of the CDR3 is 14 residues. V trimming: 2 bases; J trimming: 13 bases; junction bases outside the gene matches: 10. Germline V gives CDR1 LGHDT, CDR2 YNNKEL (reference sequence). CDR3 sequence reads: CASSQRSTSESQFF. CDR3 DNA sequence: TGTGCCAGCAGCCAAAGATCGACTAGCGAGTCCCAGTTCTTC.

The genes are TRBV29-1 and TRBJ1-1; D might be TRBD1 (5 bases). CDR1 SQVTM and CDR2 ANQGSEA come from the germline V gene. Trimming shortened V by 6 bases and J by 0 bases, and 11 bases separated the two germline ends. The CDR3 spans 13 residues. As DNA, the CDR3 is TGCAGCGTCGCCGGGACGGTGAACACTGAAGCTTTCTTT. It translates to CSVAGTVNTEAFF.

This chain connects TRBV10-1 to TRBJ2-7; tentatively, D is TRBD1 or TRBD2 (6 bases each). Trimming removed 7 bases at V and 2 bases at J, with 9 bases between. Germline lookup yields CDR1 WNHNN and CDR2 SYGVQD (reference sequence). The length of the CDR3 is 12 residues. The CDR3 DNA reads TGCGCCAGCAAGGGGGGCGCCTACGAGCAGTACTTC. Protein product: CASKGGAYEQYF.

The chain uses TRBV5-4 and TRBJ2-7, with D tentatively TRBD1 (5 bases). V gave up 0 bases and J gave up 6 bases, with 7 bases separating them. The CDR3 consists of 12 residues. The germline gives CDR1 SGHNT, CDR2 YYREEE (reference sequence). CDR3: CASSLVGAEQYF. DNA of the CDR3: TGTGCCAGCAGCTTGGTAGGGGCCGAGCAGTACTTC.

This clone was detected once. The J gene is TRBJ1-1, the V gene TRBV9; D is unclear. This CDR3 contains 15 residues. Germline V lookup: CDR1 SGDLS, CDR2 YYNGEE. Deletions cut 0 bases from V and 8 bases from J, with 17 bases between. CDR3 nucleotides: TGTGCCAGCAGCGTAGGCTCCCTCGGAAACCTCGAAGCTTTCTTT. Protein product: CASSVGSLGNLEAFF.

This chain connects TRBV6-2 or TRBV6-3 to TRBJ1-5, with D possibly being TRBD1 (6 bases). V was shortened by 2 bases and J by 4 bases, with 15 bases between the two germline ends. Germline CDR1 is MNHEY and CDR2 is SVGEGT. This CDR3 has 16 amino acids. In nucleotides, the CDR3 is TGTGCCAGCAGTTACCCCTCTGGCAGGGGAAATCAGCCCCAGCATTTT. Protein: CASSYPSGRGNQPQHF.

This chain connects TRBV30 to TRBJ2-1, with D maybe TRBD2 (5 bases). The V gene lost 0 bases and the J gene lost 5 bases, with 8 bases spanning the gap. The CDR3 sequence is 13 residues long. The germline V gene has CDR1 GTSNPN and CDR2 SVGIG (reference sequence). The chain's CDR3 is CAWSVTSDNEQFF. Here the CDR3 DNA reads TGTGCCTGGAGTGTTACTAGTGACAATGAGCAGTTCTTC.

The V call is TRBV29-1, the J call TRBJ1-1; possible D gene TRBD1, 5 bases. Between the trimmed V and J ends, which lost 6 bases and 0 bases, there was a span of 14 bases. The CDR3 totals 14 residues. CDR1 SQVTM and CDR2 ANQGSEA come from the germline V gene. Here the CDR3 reads CSVGTGSLNTEAFF. As DNA, the CDR3 is TGCAGCGTGGGGACCGGGTCCTTGAACACTGAAGCTTTCTTT. The whole variable domain, filled in from reference TRBV29-1 and TRBJ1-1, reads SAVISQKPSRDICQRGTSLTIQCQVDSQVTMMFWYRQQPGQSLTLIATANQGSEATYESGFVIDKFPISRPNLTFSTLTVSNMSPEDSSIYLCSVGTGSLNTEAFFGQGTRLTVV.

The CDR3 sequence is CASSPTRGTLNTGELFF. CDR3 DNA: TGTGCCAGCTCCCCGACACGTGGTACACTAAACACCGGGGAGCTGTTTTTT. The rearrangement joins TRBV7-8 to TRBJ2-2; D gene ambiguous. V shed 8 bases and J shed 2 bases, with 21 bases lying between them. CDR1 SGHVS and CDR2 FQNEAQ come from the germline V gene. The CDR3 contains 17 residues.

The table lists this clone with a few counts. V and J are TRBV10-2 and TRBJ1-5; no clear D gene. CDR1 WSHSY and CDR2 SAAADI come from the germline V gene. V lost 3 bases, J lost 2 bases, and 11 bases lay in between. The CDR3 has 15 amino acids. CDR3 region: CASSDPREGNQPQHF. The CDR3 DNA follows: TGCGCCAGCAGTGACCCGCGCGAGGGCAATCAGCCCCAGCATTTT.

The CDR3 coding sequence is TGCAGCGGACGCAGGGGAAAGGAAACTGAAGCTTTCTTT. Protein product: CSGRRGKETEAFF. The chain links TRBV29-1 to TRBJ1-1, with D possibly TRBD1 on 6 matching bases. The CDR3 spans 13 residues. In germline, CDR1 is SQVTM, CDR2 ANQGSEA. V dropped 7 bases and J dropped 5 bases, with 17 bases sitting between them.

The chain couples TRBV10-3 to TRBJ2-1, with D perhaps TRBD1 (5 bases). CDR1 is ENHRY and CDR2 is SYGVKD in the germline V gene. V was cut by 5 bases and J by 5 bases, with 10 bases left in between. The CDR3 covers 13 residues. The CDR3 is CAISKDRDNEQFF. CDR3 in DNA: TGTGCCATCAGTAAAGACAGAGACAATGAGCAGTTCTTC.

This CDR3 reads CASSIQGAGDTEAFF. Here the CDR3 DNA reads TGTGCCAGCAGCATACAGGGGGCGGGGGACACTGAAGCTTTCTTT. The rearrangement joins TRBV7-2 to TRBJ1-1; TRBD1 matches 9 bases. CDR1 and CDR2 (germline): SGHTA, FQGNSA. J gave up 3 bases and V 5 bases, and 7 bases lay outside the gene matches. This CDR3 is built from 15 residues.

J is TRBJ1-2 and V is TRBV11-2; D not certain. CDR3 length: 12 residues. V was shortened by 4 bases and J by 8 bases, with 11 bases between the two germline ends. Germline assignment: CDR1 SGHAT and CDR2 FQNNGV. DNA for the CDR3: TGTGCCAGCAGCTCCCCAGTCGACGGCTACACCTTC. Translation: CASSSPVDGYTF.

The chain couples TRBV28 to TRBJ1-1; D gene unclear. The CDR3 contains 12 residues. Deletions cut 3 bases from V and 9 bases from J, with 11 bases between. Germline V lookup: CDR1 MDHEN, CDR2 SYDVKM. CDR3 protein: CASSLGDQKAFF. The CDR3 coding sequence is TGTGCCAGCAGTTTGGGCGACCAAAAAGCTTTCTTT. Based on the CDR3 plus reference TRBV28 and TRBJ1-1, the full variable domain is DVKVTQSSRYLVKRTGEKVFLECVQDMDHENMFWYRQDPGLGLRLIYFSYDVKMKEKGDIPEGYSVSREKKERFSLILESASTNQTSMYLCASSLGDQKAFFGQGTRLTVV.

The chain has TRBV5-1 and TRBJ1-4; 7 bases match TRBD1. The germline CDR1 and CDR2 sequences are SGHRS and YFSETQ. The CDR3 is made up of 15 amino acids. V was pared by 4 bases and J by 5 bases, with 8 bases of the junction left unmatched. The CDR3 sequence is CASSPRQGPNEKLFF. The CDR3 DNA is TGCGCCAGCAGCCCCAGACAGGGCCCGAATGAAAAACTGTTTTTT. The variable domain in full, completed from reference TRBV5-1 and TRBJ1-4, reads KAGVTQTPRYLIKTRGQQVTLSCSPISGHRSVSWYQQTPGQGLQFLFEYFSETQRNKGNFPGRFSGRQFSNSRSEMNVSTLELGDSALYLCASSPRQGPNEKLFFGSGTQLSVL.

DNA of the CDR3: TGTGCCAGCGGCCTGTGGGGGAGATCGGAGACCCAGTACTTC. It encodes CASGLWGRSETQYF. This chain links TRBV6-5 with TRBJ2-5; D might be TRBD1 or TRBD2, each matching 5 bases. CDR1 MNHEY and CDR2 SVGAGI come from the germline V gene. V was pared by 8 bases and J by 5 bases, with 18 bases between. This CDR3 spans 14 amino acids.

The rearrangement joins TRBV6-5 to TRBJ1-5, with D possibly matching TRBD1 (5 bases). Germline V gene data show CDR1 as MNHEY and CDR2 as SVGAGI. The CDR3 is 14 amino acids. V lost 6 bases and J lost 0, with 9 bases in between. The CDR3 bases are TGTGCCAGCAGGTGGGGGAATAGCAATCAGCCCCAGCATTTT. Translating it yields CASRWGNSNQPQHF.

The chain is built from TRBV18 and TRBJ2-1, with 8 positions matching TRBD1. The V segment lost 3 bases and the J segment 4 bases; nucleotides outside the gene matches: 5. CDR3 length equals 15 residues. From germline, CDR1 is KGHSH and CDR2 LQKENI. This CDR3 is CASSPSQGAYNEQFF. CDR3 nucleotides: TGTGCCAGCTCACCGTCGCAGGGGGCGTACAATGAGCAGTTCTTC.

In its sample, this clone was seen once. This chain uses TRBV30 with TRBJ1-2; D not certain. CDR1 and CDR2 (germline): GTSNPN, SVGIG (reference sequence). CDR3 length equals 12 residues. The V gene lost 1 base and the J gene lost 8 bases, with 11 bases spanning the gap. The CDR3 coding sequence is TGTGCCTGGAGTGCCTCCCTCGGGGGCTACACCTTC. The encoded protein is CAWSASLGGYTF.

This chain connects TRBV15 to TRBJ2-6, with TRBD2 matching over 9 bases. CDR3 size: 20 residues. V lost 0 bases to trimming and J lost 3 bases; unmatched junction nucleotides: 12. Germline CDR1 LNHNV, CDR2 YYDKDF (reference sequence). DNA of the CDR3: TGTGCCACCAGCAGAGATCTAAGGCTAGCGGGGATGGTTGGGGCCAACGTCCTGACTTTC. Amino acid sequence: CATSRDLRLAGMVGANVLTF.

The rearrangement links TRBV12-3 or TRBV12-4 to TRBJ1-2, with 8 bases aligning to TRBD1. J gave up 7 bases and V 7 bases, and 5 bases lay outside the gene matches. The CDR3 extends over 12 amino acids. CDR3 nucleotide sequence: TGTGCCAGCACACAGGGGGGAGGTGGCTACACCTTC. Translated, it gives CASTQGGGGYTF.

This clone was found once. The V call is TRBV4-2, the J call TRBJ2-1; D might be TRBD2 (5 bases). This CDR3 contains 12 residues. V lost 0 bases and J 10 bases, leaving 7 bases between the germline ends. CDR1 LGHNA and CDR2 YNFKEQ come from the germline V gene. CDR3 DNA: TGTGCCAGCAGCCAAGAAGCGGAAGAGCAGTTCTTC. Residues: CASSQEAEEQFF.

The chain links TRBV29-1 to TRBJ2-3, with 8 bases that match TRBD2. This CDR3 has 14 amino acids. Germline V gives CDR1 SQVTM, CDR2 ANQGSEA. Trimming removed 4 bases from V and 0 bases from J; junction bases left unmatched: 3. The CDR3 region has the DNA TGCAGCGTTGTTGCGGGGGGTAGCACAGATACGCAGTATTTT. Translating it yields CSVVAGGSTDTQYF.

The chain is built from TRBV7-3 and TRBJ2-2, with D perhaps TRBD1 or TRBD2 (5 bases each). The germline V and J ends were trimmed by 3 bases and 7 bases, with 15 bases remaining between them. CDR3 length equals 15 residues. The germline gives CDR1 SGHTA, CDR2 FQGTGA. As DNA, the CDR3 is TGTGCCAGCAGCTTGGGGGACGGAGGATACGGGGAGCTGTTTTTT. Residues: CASSLGDGGYGELFF.

V is TRBV27 and J is TRBJ1-2; TRBD1 is a possible D gene (6 bases). V lost 6 bases, J lost 6 bases, and 11 bases lay in between. CDR1 MNHEY and CDR2 SMNVEV come from the germline V gene (reference sequence). This CDR3 comprises 12 residues. This CDR3 reads CASRRGVDGYTF. The CDR3 nucleotides read TGTGCCAGCAGGAGGGGGGTCGATGGCTACACCTTC.